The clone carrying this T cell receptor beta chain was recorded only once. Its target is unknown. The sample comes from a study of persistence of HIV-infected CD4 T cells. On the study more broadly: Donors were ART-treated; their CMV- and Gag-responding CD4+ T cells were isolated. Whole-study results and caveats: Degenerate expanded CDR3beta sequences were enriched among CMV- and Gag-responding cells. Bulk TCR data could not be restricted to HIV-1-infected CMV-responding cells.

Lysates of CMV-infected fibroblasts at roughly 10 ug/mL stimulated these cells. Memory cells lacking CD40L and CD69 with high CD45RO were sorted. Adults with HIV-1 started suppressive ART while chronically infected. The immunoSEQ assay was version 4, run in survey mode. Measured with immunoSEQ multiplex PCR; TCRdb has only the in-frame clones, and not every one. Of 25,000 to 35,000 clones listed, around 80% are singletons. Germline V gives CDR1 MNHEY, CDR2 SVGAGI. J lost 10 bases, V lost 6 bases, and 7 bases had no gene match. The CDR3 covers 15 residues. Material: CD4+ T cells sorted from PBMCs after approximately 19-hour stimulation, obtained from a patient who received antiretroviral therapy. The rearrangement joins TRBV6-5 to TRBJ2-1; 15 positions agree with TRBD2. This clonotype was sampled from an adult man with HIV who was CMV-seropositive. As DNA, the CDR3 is TGTGCCAGCAGCCGGACTAGCGGGGGGGCAGGGGAGCAGTTCTTC. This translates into CASSRTSGGAGEQFF.